This is a list of T cell receptor beta chains from one sample in a study of early T cells in non-severe SARS-CoV-2 infection. TCRdb reprocessed the 5' RACE reads via MiXCR and lists one record per CDR3 protein. The profile shows under 85,000 distinct CDR3 sequences, more than 10% of them singletons. The starting material was whole blood, obtained at baseline. The receptors shown here come from an adult who was a healthcare worker with PCR-confirmed SARS-CoV-2 infection or an uninfected control (not recorded which). The donor label of this sample is uncertain. The CDR3 runs from the conserved cysteine through the conserved F or W. The order of the fields is V gene, J gene, clone size, CDR3 length, D gene, CDR3 protein, CDR3 DNA. The D gene is left open where the match is weak. Size is omitted from some rows. Given values are once, few, many or a class for expanded clones.

v_call: TRBV9
j_call: TRBJ1-4
clone_size: few
cdr3_length: 14
d_call: .
cdr3_aa: CASSRGRGNEKLFF
cdr3_nt: TGTGCCAGCAGCCGGGGCCGGGGGAATGAAAAACTGTTTTTT

v_call: TRBV7-9
j_call: TRBJ2-3
clone_size: .
cdr3_length: 14
d_call: .
cdr3_aa: CASSDWRNTDTQYF
cdr3_nt: TGTGCCAGCAGCGACTGGAGAAACACAGATACGCAGTATTTT

v_call: TRBV9
j_call: TRBJ1-6
clone_size: few
cdr3_length: 15
d_call: .
cdr3_aa: CASSVVGDLRSPLHF
cdr3_nt: TGTGCCAGCAGCGTAGTAGGGGACCTTAGGTCACCCCTCCACTTT

v_call: TRBV12-3/TRBV12-4
j_call: TRBJ2-1
clone_size: .
cdr3_length: 14
d_call: TRBD2
cdr3_aa: CASSLSGPGGEQFF
cdr3_nt: TGTGCCAGCAGTCTTAGCGGGCCGGGGGGTGAGCAGTTCTTC

v_call: TRBV7-2
j_call: TRBJ2-7
clone_size: .
cdr3_length: 15
d_call: .
cdr3_aa: CASSFGGRYSYEQYF
cdr3_nt: TGTGCCAGCAGCTTCGGAGGGCGGTACTCCTACGAGCAGTACTTC

v_call: TRBV7-9
j_call: TRBJ2-2
clone_size: .
cdr3_length: 16
d_call: TRBD1
cdr3_aa: CASSEKTGTATGELFF
cdr3_nt: TGTGCCAGCAGCGAAAAAACCGGGACAGCCACCGGGGAGCTGTTTTTT

v_call: TRBV13
j_call: TRBJ2-6
clone_size: few
cdr3_length: 18
d_call: TRBD2
cdr3_aa: CASSRLAGAVSGANVLTF
cdr3_nt: TGTGCCAGCAGCAGACTAGCGGGAGCCGTCTCTGGGGCCAACGTCCTGACTTTC

v_call: TRBV9
j_call: TRBJ1-6
clone_size: many
cdr3_length: 14
d_call: .
cdr3_aa: CASSVNGLNSPLHF
cdr3_nt: TGTGCCAGCAGCGTCAATGGGCTTAATTCACCCCTCCACTTT

v_call: TRBV9
j_call: TRBJ1-2
clone_size: .
cdr3_length: 16
d_call: .
cdr3_aa: CASSPISGGAFDGYTF
cdr3_nt: TGTGCCAGCAGCCCAATTTCGGGGGGCGCATTCGATGGCTACACCTTC

v_call: TRBV11-3
j_call: TRBJ1-3
clone_size: .
cdr3_length: 13
d_call: .
cdr3_aa: CASSLNSGNTIYF
cdr3_nt: TGTGCCAGCAGCTTGAACAGTGGAAACACCATATATTTT

v_call: TRBV20-1
j_call: TRBJ2-1
clone_size: .
cdr3_length: 15
d_call: .
cdr3_aa: CSAKSGLSSYNEQFF
cdr3_nt: TGCAGTGCCAAAAGCGGACTGAGCTCCTACAATGAGCAGTTCTTC

v_call: TRBV15
j_call: TRBJ2-3
clone_size: .
cdr3_length: 12
d_call: .
cdr3_aa: CATSSSDDTQYF
cdr3_nt: TGTGCCACCAGCAGCTCAGACGATACGCAGTATTTT

v_call: TRBV6-5
j_call: TRBJ2-5
clone_size: few
cdr3_length: 16
d_call: TRBD1
cdr3_aa: CASSYVGQGSQETQYF
cdr3_nt: TGTGCCAGCAGTTACGTCGGACAGGGGTCCCAAGAGACCCAGTACTTC

v_call: TRBV10-3
j_call: TRBJ2-7
clone_size: many
cdr3_length: 15
d_call: .
cdr3_aa: CAISGGPPLVYEQYF
cdr3_nt: TGTGCCATCAGTGGGGGACCACCCCTAGTCTACGAGCAGTACTTC

v_call: TRBV5-1
j_call: TRBJ2-6
clone_size: .
cdr3_length: 19
d_call: TRBD1
cdr3_aa: CASTSPWGQGAAGANVLTF
cdr3_nt: TGCGCCAGCACCAGCCCCTGGGGACAGGGGGCTGCTGGGGCCAACGTCCTGACTTTC

v_call: TRBV19
j_call: TRBJ1-4
clone_size: many
cdr3_length: 16
d_call: .
cdr3_aa: CASKGLIEGKNEKLFF
cdr3_nt: TGTGCCAGTAAAGGGCTAATCGAAGGGAAAAATGAAAAACTGTTTTTT

v_call: TRBV29-1
j_call: TRBJ1-1
clone_size: few
cdr3_length: 11
d_call: .
cdr3_aa: CSAGRNPEAFF
cdr3_nt: TGCAGCGCCGGACGCAACCCTGAAGCTTTCTTT

v_call: TRBV9
j_call: TRBJ1-2
clone_size: .
cdr3_length: 13
d_call: .
cdr3_aa: CASSEGRDYGYSF
cdr3_nt: TGTGCCAGCAGCGAGGGCAGGGATTATGGCTACTCCTTC

v_call: TRBV5-1
j_call: TRBJ1-1
clone_size: few
cdr3_length: 14
d_call: .
cdr3_aa: CASSMWGPNTEAFF
cdr3_nt: TGCGCCAGCAGCATGTGGGGACCGAACACTGAAGCTTTCTTT

v_call: TRBV4-3
j_call: TRBJ2-7
clone_size: few
cdr3_length: 13
d_call: .
cdr3_aa: CASSRGVLYEQYF
cdr3_nt: TGCGCCAGCAGCAGGGGTGTTCTTTACGAGCAGTACTTC

v_call: TRBV2
j_call: TRBJ2-1
clone_size: many
cdr3_length: 15
d_call: TRBD2
cdr3_aa: CASSETLAGGNEQFF
cdr3_nt: TGTGCCAGCAGTGAGACCCTAGCGGGAGGTAATGAGCAGTTCTTC

v_call: TRBV6-2/TRBV6-3
j_call: TRBJ2-2
clone_size: few
cdr3_length: 17
d_call: .
cdr3_aa: CASSLRYPASLTGELFF
cdr3_nt: TGTGCCAGCTCGTTACGATATCCGGCAAGCCTCACCGGGGAGCTGTTTTTT

v_call: TRBV18
j_call: TRBJ2-1
clone_size: .
cdr3_length: 15
d_call: TRBD1
cdr3_aa: CASSPGQGNHNEQFF
cdr3_nt: TGTGCCAGCTCACCGGGACAGGGAAATCACAATGAGCAGTTCTTC

v_call: TRBV19
j_call: TRBJ1-4
clone_size: few
cdr3_length: 15
d_call: TRBD1
cdr3_aa: CASSPTGTGDEKLFF
cdr3_nt: TGTGCCAGTAGCCCAACCGGGACAGGGGATGAAAAACTGTTTTTT

v_call: TRBV7-9
j_call: TRBJ1-1
clone_size: .
cdr3_length: 14
d_call: .
cdr3_aa: CASSFKSLNTEAFF
cdr3_nt: TGTGCCAGCAGCTTCAAAAGTCTGAACACTGAAGCTTTCTTT

v_call: TRBV7-3
j_call: TRBJ2-1
clone_size: many
cdr3_length: 16
d_call: TRBD1
cdr3_aa: CASSNLRDRASNEQFF
cdr3_nt: TGTGCCAGCAGCAACCTCCGGGACAGGGCGTCCAATGAGCAGTTCTTC

v_call: TRBV4-1
j_call: TRBJ1-2
clone_size: many
cdr3_length: 14
d_call: .
cdr3_aa: CASSQDGANYGYTF
cdr3_nt: TGCGCCAGCAGCCAAGATGGGGCTAACTATGGCTACACCTTC

v_call: TRBV7-3
j_call: TRBJ2-2
clone_size: few
cdr3_length: 12
d_call: .
cdr3_aa: CASSQTAGELFF
cdr3_nt: TGTGCCAGCAGCCAGACAGCCGGGGAGCTGTTTTTT

v_call: TRBV7-8
j_call: TRBJ2-1
clone_size: .
cdr3_length: 15
d_call: .
cdr3_aa: CASSLDGRSYNEQFF
cdr3_nt: TGTGCCAGCAGCTTAGATGGGCGGTCCTACAATGAGCAGTTCTTC

v_call: TRBV20-1
j_call: TRBJ2-1
clone_size: many
cdr3_length: 17
d_call: TRBD2
cdr3_aa: CSARLKASGLSYNEQFF
cdr3_nt: TGCAGTGCTAGATTAAAGGCTAGCGGGCTCTCCTACAATGAGCAGTTCTTC

v_call: TRBV24-1
j_call: TRBJ2-3
clone_size: .
cdr3_length: 13
d_call: .
cdr3_aa: CATSDQATDTQYF
cdr3_nt: TGTGCCACCAGTGATCAGGCGACAGATACGCAGTATTTT

v_call: TRBV7-2
j_call: TRBJ1-1
clone_size: many
cdr3_length: 15
d_call: .
cdr3_aa: CASSLGGGQFAEAFF
cdr3_nt: TGTGCCAGCAGCTTAGGCGGGGGGCAATTCGCTGAAGCTTTCTTT

v_call: TRBV5-6
j_call: TRBJ2-3
clone_size: .
cdr3_length: 15
d_call: .
cdr3_aa: CASSFLGPPTDTQYF
cdr3_nt: TGTGCCAGCAGCTTCCTGGGACCCCCCACAGATACGCAGTATTTT

v_call: TRBV7-2
j_call: TRBJ1-3
clone_size: few
cdr3_length: 17
d_call: .
cdr3_aa: CASSQDLIGGSGNTIYF
cdr3_nt: TGTGCCAGCAGCCAAGACTTGATCGGAGGGTCTGGAAACACCATATATTTT

v_call: TRBV30
j_call: TRBJ1-1
clone_size: few
cdr3_length: 17
d_call: .
cdr3_aa: CASYGRLGSKVGTEAFF
cdr3_nt: TGTGCCTCTTACGGACGGCTGGGCTCCAAAGTGGGCACTGAAGCTTTCTTT

v_call: TRBV7-2
j_call: TRBJ2-7
clone_size: .
cdr3_length: 15
d_call: TRBD2
cdr3_aa: CASSPGAGGAYEQYF
cdr3_nt: TGTGCCAGCAGCCCCGGGGCGGGGGGTGCCTACGAGCAGTACTTC

v_call: TRBV5-5
j_call: TRBJ2-4
clone_size: few
cdr3_length: 15
d_call: .
cdr3_aa: CASSSQTLAKNIQYF
cdr3_nt: TGTGCCAGCAGCTCACAGACCCTAGCCAAAAACATTCAGTACTTC

v_call: TRBV28
j_call: TRBJ1-1
clone_size: .
cdr3_length: 17
d_call: TRBD1
cdr3_aa: CASSLVTGLLMNTEAFF
cdr3_nt: TGTGCCAGCAGTTTAGTGACAGGGCTTTTAATGAACACTGAAGCTTTCTTT

v_call: TRBV10-1
j_call: TRBJ1-1
clone_size: few
cdr3_length: 14
d_call: .
cdr3_aa: CASSENTVNTEAFF
cdr3_nt: TGCGCCAGCAGTGAGAACACCGTGAACACTGAAGCTTTCTTT

v_call: TRBV20-1
j_call: TRBJ1-5
clone_size: few
cdr3_length: 12
d_call: .
cdr3_aa: CSARTVNQPQHF
cdr3_nt: TGCAGTGCTCGGACAGTCAATCAGCCCCAGCATTTT

v_call: TRBV4-3
j_call: TRBJ2-1
clone_size: few
cdr3_length: 16
d_call: .
cdr3_aa: CASSPAGATLFHEQFF
cdr3_nt: TGCGCCAGCAGCCCAGCCGGGGCCACCCTTTTCCATGAGCAGTTCTTC

v_call: TRBV5-4
j_call: TRBJ2-1
clone_size: .
cdr3_length: 17
d_call: .
cdr3_aa: CASSQGDTGSSYNEQFF
cdr3_nt: TGTGCCAGCAGCCAAGGTGATACAGGGTCGTCCTACAATGAGCAGTTCTTC

v_call: TRBV7-2
j_call: TRBJ2-7
clone_size: few
cdr3_length: 17
d_call: .
cdr3_aa: CASSIYLETDIIHEQYF
cdr3_nt: TGTGCCAGCAGCATCTACCTGGAGACAGACATTATCCACGAGCAGTACTTC

v_call: TRBV7-9
j_call: TRBJ2-7
clone_size: few
cdr3_length: 17
d_call: TRBD1
cdr3_aa: CASSDRGRDRGTYEQYF
cdr3_nt: TGTGCCAGCAGTGACAGAGGACGGGACAGGGGGACTTACGAGCAGTACTTC

v_call: TRBV30
j_call: TRBJ2-7
clone_size: .
cdr3_length: 15
d_call: TRBD2
cdr3_aa: CAWNRLAGISYEQYF
cdr3_nt: TGTGCCTGGAACCGACTAGCGGGGATATCCTACGAGCAGTACTTC

v_call: TRBV4-3
j_call: TRBJ1-2
clone_size: many
cdr3_length: 15
d_call: .
cdr3_aa: CASSRGHKTNYGYTF
cdr3_nt: TGCGCCAGCAGCAGGGGTCACAAAACGAACTATGGCTACACCTTC

v_call: TRBV29-1
j_call: TRBJ2-3
clone_size: few
cdr3_length: 14
d_call: .
cdr3_aa: CSVDAGRGTDTQYF
cdr3_nt: TGCAGCGTTGACGCAGGGCGAGGCACAGATACGCAGTATTTT

v_call: TRBV7-2
j_call: TRBJ2-1
clone_size: .
cdr3_length: 14
d_call: TRBD1
cdr3_aa: CASSGQPLNNEQFF
cdr3_nt: TGTGCCTCTTCGGGACAGCCCCTTAACAATGAGCAGTTCTTC

v_call: TRBV5-1
j_call: TRBJ1-1
clone_size: few
cdr3_length: 14
d_call: .
cdr3_aa: CASSLAQMNTEAFF
cdr3_nt: TGCGCCAGCAGCTTGGCACAGATGAACACTGAAGCTTTCTTT

v_call: TRBV6-6
j_call: TRBJ2-1
clone_size: many
cdr3_length: 13
d_call: .
cdr3_aa: CASTLPTVSEQFF
cdr3_nt: TGTGCCAGCACACTCCCCACCGTCAGTGAGCAGTTCTTC

v_call: TRBV7-2
j_call: TRBJ2-7
clone_size: .
cdr3_length: 14
d_call: .
cdr3_aa: CASSRTVLSYEQYF
cdr3_nt: TGTGCCAGCAGTCGGACAGTGCTGTCTTACGAGCAGTACTTC

v_call: TRBV5-5
j_call: TRBJ1-3
clone_size: few
cdr3_length: 15
d_call: .
cdr3_aa: CASSYDRTPGNTIYF
cdr3_nt: TGTGCCAGCAGCTACGACAGGACGCCTGGAAACACCATATATTTT

v_call: TRBV5-5
j_call: TRBJ2-3
clone_size: few
cdr3_length: 16
d_call: TRBD2
cdr3_aa: CASSLATSGPTDTQYF
cdr3_nt: TGTGCCAGCAGCTTGGCGACTAGCGGTCCCACAGATACGCAGTATTTT

v_call: TRBV4-1
j_call: TRBJ1-5
clone_size: many
cdr3_length: 15
d_call: .
cdr3_aa: CASSQVVLSSQPQHF
cdr3_nt: TGCGCCAGCAGCCAAGTGGTCCTCAGCAGTCAGCCCCAGCATTTT

v_call: TRBV2
j_call: TRBJ1-1
clone_size: many
cdr3_length: 15
d_call: TRBD1
cdr3_aa: CASRTGGGMNTEAFF
cdr3_nt: TGTGCCAGCAGAACAGGGGGCGGAATGAACACTGAAGCTTTCTTT

v_call: TRBV10-2
j_call: TRBJ2-3
clone_size: many
cdr3_length: 11
d_call: .
cdr3_aa: CASSDFVTQYF
cdr3_nt: TGCGCCAGCAGTGATTTTGTTACGCAGTATTTT

v_call: TRBV6-6
j_call: TRBJ2-2
clone_size: .
cdr3_length: 15
d_call: TRBD1
cdr3_aa: CASSYSDRHTGELFF
cdr3_nt: TGTGCCAGCAGTTACTCGGACAGGCACACCGGGGAGCTGTTTTTT

v_call: TRBV7-2
j_call: TRBJ2-7
clone_size: .
cdr3_length: 14
d_call: TRBD2
cdr3_aa: CASSPRLADYEQYF
cdr3_nt: TGTGCCAGCAGCCCCCGACTAGCGGACTACGAGCAGTACTTC

v_call: TRBV7-9
j_call: TRBJ2-6
clone_size: .
cdr3_length: 20
d_call: TRBD1
cdr3_aa: CASSKHTGTGGFSGANVLTF
cdr3_nt: TGTGCCAGCAGCAAACACACCGGGACAGGGGGTTTCTCTGGGGCCAACGTCCTGACTTTC